The clone carrying this T cell receptor beta chain was picked up one time. Germline values: CDR1 SQVTM, CDR2 ANQGSEA. There are 11 residues in the CDR3. Trimming took off 2 bases at V and 4 bases at J, with 5 bases between the two ends. Random-hexamer reverse transcription was applied to about 0.5 to 1 ug RNA. TCRdb reanalysed the immunoSEQ multiplex PCR reads using MiXCR and keeps one entry per CDR3 protein. The repertoire holds 85,000 to 120,000 distinct CDR3 sequences, with roughly 95% as singletons. The sample is drawn from a study of CD8 T cells in Susac syndrome. The receptor was derived from a human donor with Susac syndrome. Sample: CD8+ T cells from PBMCs. The chain is built from TRBV29-1 and TRBJ1-2; no reliable D call. CDR3 in amino acids: CSVELRYGYTF. DNA for the CDR3: TGCAGCGTTGAACTCCGCTATGGCTACACCTTC.